This T cell receptor beta chain was observed in a study of blood T cell repertoires in COVID-19. V lost 3 bases, J lost 5 bases, and 14 bases lay in between. The germline CDR1 and CDR2 sequences are LNHDA and SQIVND (reference sequence). The CDR3 extends over 15 amino acids. The data were produced by immunoSEQ multiplex PCR, yet TCRdb's version contains in-frame clones alone and is incomplete. The sample lists 200,000 to 300,000 clones; around 87% were seen once. This sequence originates from a woman aged 60-75 years with COVID-19, enrolled during active disease. The chain recombines TRBV19 with TRBJ1-5, with D maybe TRBD1 (5 bases). The sequencing sample was made of peripheral blood. The CDR3 coding sequence is TGTGCCAGTAGTATCCGGGAGGGGCCTTATCAGCCCCAGCATTTT. It codes for CASSIREGPYQPQHF.